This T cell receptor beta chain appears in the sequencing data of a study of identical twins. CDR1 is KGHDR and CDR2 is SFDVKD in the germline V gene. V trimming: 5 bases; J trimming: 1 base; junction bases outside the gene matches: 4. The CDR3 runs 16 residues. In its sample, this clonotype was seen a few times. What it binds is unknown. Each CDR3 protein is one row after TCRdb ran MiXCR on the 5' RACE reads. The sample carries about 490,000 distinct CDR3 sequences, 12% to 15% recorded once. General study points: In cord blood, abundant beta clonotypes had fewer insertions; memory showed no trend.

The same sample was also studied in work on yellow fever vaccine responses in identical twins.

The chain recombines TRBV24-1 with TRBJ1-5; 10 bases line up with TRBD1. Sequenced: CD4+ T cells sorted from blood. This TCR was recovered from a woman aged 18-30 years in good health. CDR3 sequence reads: CATSVGQGGSNQPQHF. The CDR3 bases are TGTGCCACCAGTGTCGGACAGGGGGGAAGCAATCAGCCCCAGCATTTT.